This T cell receptor (beta chain) was found in a study of shared clonotypes between healthy human individuals. Donors were healthy HIV-negative adults without recently reported acute infections or vaccinations. Measured with immunoSEQ multiplex PCR; TCRdb has only the in-frame clones, and not every one. The sample records about 660,000 clones, around 74% being singletons. What was sequenced was memory CD4+ T cells sorted from blood. Stated subset: CD45RA-negative fraction. This sequence was found in a woman in her 30s in good health.

CDR3 coding DNA: TGTGCCAGCAGCTTGGTGGGCGCTGCCGACGAGCAGTACTTC. Its translation: CASSLVGAADEQYF. The rearrangement links TRBV5-6 to TRBJ2-7; no definite D call. Germline V gives CDR1 SGHDT, CDR2 YYEEEE. This CDR3 has 14 amino acids. V was clipped by 0 bases and J by 5 bases, with 12 bases between them.